The sequence of this T cell receptor (beta chain) was determined in a study of post-analysis software for immune sequencing data. J was trimmed by 0 bases and V by 8 bases; bases with no gene match: 8. This CDR3 has 16 amino acids. Every TCR beta cDNA library bore unique molecular identifiers. TCRdb re-called the PCR reads with MiXCR, one entry per CDR3 protein. Seen here are roughly 800,000 distinct CDR3 sequences, around 46% observed once, and the top ten hold roughly 4.9%. This clonotype was picked up a small number of times. The antigen remains unidentified. Findings of the study overall: A handful of TRBV segments were significantly more frequent in patients than in controls. TRBV5-6, TRBV5-1 and TRBV20-1 were among these segments.

Sequenced sample: blood. The TCR sequence derives from a girl between 5 and 17 years old with multiple sclerosis. The V call is TRBV12-3 or TRBV12-4, the J call TRBJ2-5, with TRBD2 matching over 11 bases. The CDR3 loop reads CASALAGGYYQETQYF. The DNA for the CDR3 is TGTGCCAGCGCGTTAGCGGGAGGGTACTACCAAGAGACCCAGTACTTC.